The rows below give T cell receptor beta chains drawn from one sample of a study of Graves' ophthalmopathy and Graves' hyperthyroidism. TCRdb fed the multiplex PCR reads into MiXCR, producing one record per CDR3 protein. Of about 390,000 distinct CDR3 sequences in the sample, approximately 15% are singletons; the top ten hold roughly 7%. Specimen: peripheral blood. These TCRs come from a woman between 18 and 29 years old with stable Graves' hyperthyroidism. Both conserved end residues are part of each CDR3. A D gene is named only where the DNA matches it firmly. The size field is filled for only some rows; it gives once, few, many or a size class.

CDR3: CASGLVLGQGWEQETQYF; DNA: TGTGCTAGTGGTTTGGTACTGGGACAGGGTTGGGAGCAAGAGACCCAGTACTTC; J: TRBJ2-5; V: TRBV12-5; size: many; D: TRBD1
CDR3: CASSLKRPGGMGSPLHF; DNA: TGTGCCAGCAGTTTAAAGAGGCCCGGGGGCATGGGTTCACCCCTCCACTTT; J: TRBJ1-6; V: TRBV28; size: few; D: .
CDR3: CASSPGIGKTPRGELFF; DNA: TGTGCCAGTAGTCCGGGGATTGGGAAAACTCCCAGAGGGGAGCTGTTTTTT; J: TRBJ2-2; V: TRBV19; size: many; D: .
CDR3: CSAKEGASLYNSPLHF; DNA: TGCAGTGCCAAAGAGGGGGCGAGCCTCTATAATTCACCCCTCCACTTT; J: TRBJ1-6; V: TRBV20-1; size: many; D: TRBD1
CDR3: CAISGRTGLAFPTGYGYTF; DNA: TGTGCCATCAGTGGCAGGACAGGGCTCGCATTCCCCACTGGCTATGGCTACACCTTC; J: TRBJ1-2; V: TRBV10-3; size: many; D: TRBD1
CDR3: CASSASYGGTEAFF; DNA: TGTGCCAGCAGCGCCTCATATGGGGGCACTGAAGCTTTCTTT; J: TRBJ1-1; V: TRBV3-1; size: many; D: .
CDR3: CSATRANQPQHF; DNA: TGCAGTGCCACTCGGGCAAATCAGCCCCAGCATTTT; J: TRBJ1-5; V: TRBV20-1; size: .; D: .
CDR3: CASGLVDREQTQYF; DNA: TGTGCTAGTGGTTTGGTAGACAGGGAACAGACCCAGTACTTC; J: TRBJ2-5; V: TRBV12-5; size: few; D: TRBD1
CDR3: CASSPRGADYGYTF; DNA: TGTGCCAGCAGCCCCCGGGGGGCAGACTATGGCTACACCTTC; J: TRBJ1-2; V: TRBV9; size: many; D: .
CDR3: CSAISRDGRVETQYF; DNA: TGCAGTGCCATTTCCCGGGACGGACGGGTGGAGACCCAGTACTTC; J: TRBJ2-5; V: TRBV20-1; size: .; D: .
CDR3: CASSSFRGSSAEAFF; DNA: TGTGCCAGCAGCTCTTTTAGGGGTAGTAGCGCTGAAGCTTTCTTT; J: TRBJ1-1; V: TRBV7-6; size: many; D: .
CDR3: CASSLVAGRRIGELFF; DNA: TGTGCCAGCAGCTTAGTCGCAGGACGGAGGATTGGGGAGCTGTTTTTT; J: TRBJ2-2; V: TRBV7-2; size: many; D: .
CDR3: CASSYLTGGFLLPLHF; DNA: TGTGCCAGCAGTTACCTGACAGGGGGCTTTTTACTACCCCTCCACTTT; J: TRBJ1-6; V: TRBV6-5; size: many; D: TRBD1
CDR3: CASSFGALNYGYTF; DNA: TGTGCCAGCAGTTTTGGGGCCCTAAACTATGGCTACACCTTC; J: TRBJ1-2; V: TRBV12-3/TRBV12-4; size: many; D: .
CDR3: CASRGRGGLPWELFF; DNA: TGTGCCAGCAGGGGCCGAGGGGGGCTGCCCTGGGAGCTGTTTTTT; J: TRBJ2-2; V: TRBV6-1; size: many; D: .
CDR3: CASSQGLGQPQHF; DNA: TGTGCCAGCAGCCAGGGGCTGGGGCAGCCCCAGCATTTT; J: TRBJ1-5; V: TRBV11-2; size: many; D: .
CDR3: CASSAEGETEAFF; DNA: TGTGCCAGCAGCGCCGAGGGGGAAACTGAAGCTTTCTTT; J: TRBJ1-1; V: TRBV7-3; size: few; D: .
CDR3: CASGPDSMNTEAFF; DNA: TGTGCTAGTGGTCCTGACAGCATGAACACTGAAGCTTTCTTT; J: TRBJ1-1; V: TRBV12-5; size: .; D: .
CDR3: CASSLPRTTNTGELFF; DNA: TGCGCCAGCAGCTTGCCCAGGACTACGAACACCGGGGAGCTGTTTTTT; J: TRBJ2-2; V: TRBV5-1; size: .; D: .
CDR3: CASGLGRAKLHF; DNA: TGTGCTAGTGGTTTGGGCAGGGCCAAGCTTCACTTC; J: TRBJ2-4; V: TRBV12-5; size: many; D: .
CDR3: CATLWGGENTEAFF; DNA: TGTGCCACCCTCTGGGGGGGGGAGAACACTGAAGCTTTCTTT; J: TRBJ1-1; V: TRBV2; size: many; D: .
CDR3: CASSVDAVGGQETQYF; DNA: TGTGCCAGCAGCGTAGATGCTGTGGGAGGGCAAGAGACCCAGTACTTC; J: TRBJ2-5; V: TRBV9; size: few; D: TRBD2
CDR3: CASSFGGGQGTGSYTF; DNA: TGTGCCAGCAGTTTCGGTGGAGGACAGGGGACCGGGAGCTACACCTTC; J: TRBJ1-2; V: TRBV12-3/TRBV12-4; size: few; D: TRBD1
CDR3: CASSFRELNTEAFF; DNA: TGTGCCAGCAGCTTTAGGGAACTGAACACTGAAGCTTTCTTT; J: TRBJ1-1; V: TRBV7-2; size: many; D: .
CDR3: CASSPTLGDRAGSGANVLTF; DNA: TGCGCCAGCAGCCCAACCCTGGGGGACAGGGCCGGTTCTGGGGCCAACGTCCTGACTTTC; J: TRBJ2-6; V: TRBV5-1; size: many; D: TRBD1
CDR3: CASTVAGNVAFF; DNA: TGTGCCAGCACCGTAGCTGGGAATGTAGCTTTCTTT; J: TRBJ1-1; V: TRBV6-5; size: many; D: .
CDR3: CASSPAGRGYTF; DNA: TGTGCCAGCAGCCCCGCGGGGAGGGGCTACACCTTC; J: TRBJ1-2; V: TRBV7-2; size: many; D: .
CDR3: CASSFRQGLPGELFF; DNA: TGTGCCAGCAGTTTTCGACAGGGGCTCCCCGGGGAGCTGTTTTTT; J: TRBJ2-2; V: TRBV14; size: .; D: TRBD1
CDR3: CASSRAGTGRSYNSPLHF; DNA: TGTGCCAGCAGTCGAGCCGGGACAGGGCGCTCCTATAATTCACCCCTCCACTTT; J: TRBJ1-6; V: TRBV6-5; size: many; D: TRBD1
CDR3: CASSIVGGGNQPQHF; DNA: TGTGCCAGTAGTATAGTAGGAGGGGGAAATCAGCCCCAGCATTTT; J: TRBJ1-5; V: TRBV19; size: .; D: .
CDR3: CASSFRLAQPQHF; DNA: TGTGCCAGCAGCTTTCGGCTCGCACAGCCCCAGCATTTT; J: TRBJ1-5; V: TRBV5-5; size: many; D: .
CDR3: CASSHTPTGDPYEQYF; DNA: TGTGCCAGCAGCCATACCCCTACAGGGGATCCCTACGAGCAGTACTTC; J: TRBJ2-7; V: TRBV6-1; size: .; D: TRBD1
CDR3: CASSPGQNNYGYTF; DNA: TGTGCCAGCAGCCCAGGACAGAATAACTATGGCTACACCTTC; J: TRBJ1-2; V: TRBV3-1; size: many; D: .
CDR3: CASSSGTETYGYTF; DNA: TGTGCCAGCAGTTCCGGGACAGAAACCTATGGCTACACCTTC; J: TRBJ1-2; V: TRBV12-3/TRBV12-4; size: few; D: TRBD1
CDR3: CASSTSGGYGYTF; DNA: TGTGCCAGCAGCACTTCAGGGGGCTATGGCTACACCTTC; J: TRBJ1-2; V: TRBV12-3/TRBV12-4; size: many; D: TRBD1
CDR3: CASSQRRTANTGELFF; DNA: TGCGCCAGCAGCCAGAGGCGGACCGCGAACACCGGGGAGCTGTTTTTT; J: TRBJ2-2; V: TRBV4-1; size: many; D: .
CDR3: CASSETSRQWFNEQYF; DNA: TGTGCCAGCAGTGAAACTTCACGACAGTGGTTCAACGAGCAGTACTTC; J: TRBJ2-7; V: TRBV6-1; size: many; D: .
CDR3: CASSRTGELYTEAFF; DNA: TGTGCCAGCAGTCGGACAGGGGAGTTGTACACTGAAGCTTTCTTT; J: TRBJ1-1; V: TRBV12-3/TRBV12-4; size: few; D: TRBD1
CDR3: CSARDYFVGGGYEQYF; DNA: TGCAGTGCTAGAGATTACTTCGTGGGGGGCGGATACGAGCAGTACTTC; J: TRBJ2-7; V: TRBV20-1; size: many; D: .
CDR3: CASSDAGAKTQYF; DNA: TGTGCCAGCAGTGACGCGGGGGCGAAGACCCAGTACTTC; J: TRBJ2-5; V: TRBV6-1; size: many; D: .
CDR3: CASRLAGRWETQYF; DNA: TGTGCCAGCAGGCTAGCGGGGCGCTGGGAGACCCAGTACTTC; J: TRBJ2-5; V: TRBV12-3/TRBV12-4; size: many; D: TRBD2
CDR3: CASSLYGQGVYEQYF; DNA: TGTGCCAGCAGTTTATATGGACAGGGGGTCTACGAGCAGTACTTC; J: TRBJ2-7; V: TRBV27; size: .; D: TRBD1
CDR3: CASRTGTGANQPQHF; DNA: TGTGCCAGCAGAACCGGGACAGGGGCCAATCAGCCCCAGCATTTT; J: TRBJ1-5; V: TRBV2; size: many; D: TRBD1
CDR3: CSVERRGQHNEAFF; DNA: TGCAGCGTGGAAAGGAGGGGTCAGCACAATGAAGCTTTCTTT; J: TRBJ1-1; V: TRBV29-1; size: many; D: .
CDR3: CSAYLPGGDTEAFF; DNA: TGCAGTGCTTACCTCCCAGGTGGGGACACTGAAGCTTTCTTT; J: TRBJ1-1; V: TRBV20-1; size: many; D: .
CDR3: CASSSMRGQETQYF; DNA: TGTGCCAGCAGCTCCATGCGGGGCCAAGAGACCCAGTACTTC; J: TRBJ2-5; V: TRBV7-2; size: many; D: .
CDR3: CASRGIGRTVTEAFF; DNA: TGTGCCAGCAGGGGAATCGGTCGGACAGTCACTGAAGCTTTCTTT; J: TRBJ1-1; V: TRBV7-9; size: many; D: .
CDR3: CASSLLTGVYGYTF; DNA: TGTGCCAGCAGCTTACTGACAGGGGTCTATGGCTACACCTTC; J: TRBJ1-2; V: TRBV7-9; size: many; D: TRBD1
CDR3: CSAPPEAGGPGETQYF; DNA: TGCAGTGCTCCCCCTGAAGCGGGGGGGCCTGGAGAGACCCAGTACTTC; J: TRBJ2-5; V: TRBV20-1; size: many; D: TRBD2
CDR3: CASTQVTEAFF; DNA: TGTGCCAGCACACAGGTGACTGAAGCTTTCTTT; J: TRBJ1-1; V: TRBV13; size: many; D: .
CDR3: CAGSDGHRGGYTF; DNA: TGTGCCGGCAGCGATGGCCACAGGGGTGGCTACACCTTC; J: TRBJ1-2; V: TRBV6-1; size: .; D: TRBD1
CDR3: CAISLAEGGIEIETQYF; DNA: TGTGCCATCAGTTTAGCGGAAGGCGGGATAGAGATAGAGACCCAGTACTTC; J: TRBJ2-5; V: TRBV10-3; size: .; D: .
CDR3: CASSLAGDAGNSYEQYF; DNA: TGCGCCAGCAGCTTGGCCGGGGACGCGGGAAACTCCTACGAGCAGTACTTC; J: TRBJ2-7; V: TRBV5-1; size: .; D: .
CDR3: CASSLNRPSGNTIYF; DNA: TGTGCCAGCAGTTTGAACAGACCCTCTGGAAACACCATATATTTT; J: TRBJ1-3; V: TRBV12-3/TRBV12-4; size: many; D: .
CDR3: CATSRVRDISNYGYTF; DNA: TGTGCCACCAGCAGAGTCCGGGACATATCTAACTATGGCTACACCTTC; J: TRBJ1-2; V: TRBV15; size: many; D: .